The 32 T cell receptor beta chains below come from one sample, sequenced in a study of vaccination effects on CD4 cells after COVID-19. Ahead of sequencing, the ViraFEST assay grew antigen-specific CD4+ T cells using viral peptide pools. Subsequent to approximately 9 days of culture, CD4+ T cells were isolated. Testing of the vaccine recipients showed negative nucleocapsid antibodies and no prior SARS-CoV-2 infection. These receptors' targets are unknown. Profiled with immunoSEQ multiplex PCR; TCRdb holds only in-frame clones, not every one. The sample consists of 25,000 to 35,000 clones, approximately 72% of them appearing once. Here the sequenced sample was CD4+ T cells from PBMCs cultured with SARS-CoV-2 spike peptides, taken before COVID-19 vaccination. The receptors stem from a human donor who received a COVID-19 vaccine.

There are a few counts of this clone. The rearrangement links TRBV6-5 to TRBJ1-3, with D hard to call. The CDR3 length is 10 residues. Per the germline V gene, CDR1 is MNHEY and CDR2 is SVGAGI. The germline V and J ends were trimmed by 7 bases and 6 bases, with 4 bases remaining between them. CDR3 in amino acids: CASTENTIYF. The CDR3 DNA reads TGTGCCAGCACGGAAAACACCATATATTTT.

The J gene is TRBJ1-1, the V gene TRBV20-1; D perhaps matches TRBD1 (5 bases). This CDR3 is built from 11 residues. Trimming cost V 5 bases and J 1 base, with 5 bases left between them. CDR1 and CDR2 (germline): DFQATT, SNEGSKA (reference sequence). CDR3 nucleotide sequence: TGCAGTGCTGGGGGGAACACTGAAGCTTTCTTT. This codes for CSAGGNTEAFF.

The rearrangement links TRBV27 to TRBJ1-2; no reliable D call. Germline lookup yields CDR1 MNHEY and CDR2 SMNVEV (reference sequence). The CDR3 covers 14 residues. Trimming cost V 4 bases and J 0 bases, with 9 bases left between them. The CDR3 DNA reads as TGTGCCAGCAGTTCCCGGGCCGCTAACTATGGCTACACCTTC. Protein sequence: CASSSRAANYGYTF.

The chain is built from TRBV19 and TRBJ1-5, with 11 bases fitting TRBD1. The CDR3 contains 14 residues. The germline gives CDR1 LNHDA, CDR2 SQIVND (reference sequence). V dropped 9 bases and J dropped 7; count of bases not matched to a gene: 8. The CDR3 sequence is CASRGTGGRQPQHF. The DNA for the CDR3 is TGTGCCAGCAGAGGGACAGGGGGACGCCAGCCCCAGCATTTT. The variable domain in full, with the rest retrieved from reference TRBV19 and TRBJ1-5, is DGGITQSPKYLFRKEGQNVTLSCEQNLNHDAMYWYRQDPGQGLRLIYYSQIVNDFQKGDIAEGYSVSREKKESFPLTVTSAQKNPTAFYLCASRGTGGRQPQHFGDGTRLSIL.

The V call is TRBV24-1, the J call TRBJ2-1, with TRBD1 matching over 10 bases. The germline CDR1 and CDR2 sequences are KGHDR and SFDVKD. The CDR3 totals 15 residues. V trimming: 0 bases; J trimming: 5 bases; junction bases outside the gene matches: 0. CDR3 amino acids: CATSDLGTGDNEQFF. CDR3 DNA: TGTGCCACCAGTGATTTGGGGACAGGGGACAATGAGCAGTTCTTC.

To note about this clone: At the DNA level, this CDR3 is encoded by other sequences in the same sample as well. The rearrangement joins TRBV19 to TRBJ2-1; tentative D call: TRBD2 (6 bases). V was shortened by 1 base and J by 0 bases, with 16 bases between the two germline ends. The CDR3 totals 18 residues. Germline loops: CDR1 LNHDA, CDR2 SQIVND (reference sequence). The DNA for the CDR3 is TGTGCCAGTAGTATAGGCTGGCGGGGAAAAAGCTCCTACAATGAGCAGTTCTTC. Translated: CASSIGWRGKSSYNEQFF.

The chain carries TRBV5-1 and TRBJ1-1, with D hard to call. There are 16 residues in the CDR3. The germline gives CDR1 SGHRS, CDR2 YFSETQ. The V end lost 0 bases, the J end lost 1 base, and 13 bases lay between the germline ends. CDR3 coding DNA: TGCGCCAGCAGCTTGGGGCCAGGAGCTAGGAACACTGAAGCTTTCTTT. It codes for CASSLGPGARNTEAFF.

The CDR3 DNA follows: TGTGCCACCAAATTGGCGTCTGGAAACACCATATATTTT. It encodes CATKLASGNTIYF. The chain couples TRBV15 to TRBJ1-3; no definite D call. The V gene's germline CDR1 is LNHNV and CDR2 YYDKDF (reference sequence). The CDR3 is made up of 13 amino acids. The ends were cut back, 7 bases at V and 1 base at J, with 8 bases in the middle. Drawing the rest from reference TRBV15 and TRBJ1-3, the complete variable domain is DAMVIQNPRYQVTQFGKPVTLSCSQTLNHNVMYWYQQKSSQAPKLLFHYYDKDFNNEADTPDNFQSRRPNTSFCFLDIRSPGLGDTAMYLCATKLASGNTIYFGEGSWLTVV.

This chain uses TRBV28 with TRBJ2-1; 9 positions match TRBD2. Trimming cost V 5 bases and J 12 bases; bases outside gene matches: 14. This CDR3 is built from 15 residues. The germline gives CDR1 MDHEN, CDR2 SYDVKM. Here the CDR3 reads CASSTPSAGGPGQFF. For the CDR3, the DNA is TGTGCCAGCAGTACCCCATCGGCGGGAGGGCCAGGGCAGTTCTTC. Supplemented by reference TRBV28 and TRBJ2-1, the full variable domain reads DVKVTQSSRYLVKRTGEKVFLECVQDMDHENMFWYRQDPGLGLRLIYFSYDVKMKEKGDIPEGYSVSREKKERFSLILESASTNQTSMYLCASSTPSAGGPGQFFGPGTRLTVL.

This sequence joins TRBV15 and TRBJ2-7; D remains ambiguous. V shed 0 bases and J shed 6 bases, with 9 bases lying between them. The CDR3 is made up of 13 amino acids. CDR1 LNHNV and CDR2 YYDKDF come from the germline V gene (reference sequence). The CDR3 here is CATSRESPGEQYF. CDR3 DNA: TGTGCCACCAGCAGAGAATCCCCGGGCGAGCAGTACTTC.

CDR3 residues: CAWSKADRRDTEAFF. CDR3 in DNA: TGTGCCTGGAGTAAAGCGGACAGGCGAGACACTGAAGCTTTCTTT. The chain has TRBV30 and TRBJ1-1; 7 positions agree with TRBD1. V was pared by 2 bases and J by 3 bases, with 9 bases of the junction left unmatched. This CDR3 comprises 15 residues. From germline, CDR1 is GTSNPN and CDR2 SVGIG (reference sequence).

The genes are TRBV11-2 and TRBJ2-3; D remains ambiguous. Germline V lookup: CDR1 SGHAT, CDR2 FQNNGV. Trimming left V 5 bases short and J 5 bases short, with 14 bases between. The CDR3 spans 14 residues. The CDR3 DNA reads as TGTGCCAGCAGCCCCCGGGCCCACAGAGATACGCAGTATTTT. Residues: CASSPRAHRDTQYF.

This clone was picked up one time. The chain recombines TRBV19 with TRBJ2-2, with TRBD1 matching over 7 bases. Germline V gives CDR1 LNHDA, CDR2 SQIVND (reference sequence). The CDR3 runs to 15 residues. The CDR3 here is CASTLTGAHTGELFF. CDR3 nucleotides: TGTGCTAGCACACTAACAGGGGCTCACACCGGGGAGCTGTTTTTT. Full variable domain (rest looked up from reference TRBV19 and TRBJ2-2): DGGITQSPKYLFRKEGQNVTLSCEQNLNHDAMYWYRQDPGQGLRLIYYSQIVNDFQKGDIAEGYSVSREKKESFPLTVTSAQKNPTAFYLCASTLTGAHTGELFFGEGSRLTVL.

The chain recombines TRBV27 with TRBJ2-3; D may be TRBD1 (6 bases). Trimming stripped 4 bases from V and 5 bases from J, with 13 bases between. In germline, CDR1 is MNHEY, CDR2 SMNVEV (reference sequence). CDR3 size: 14 residues. CDR3 sequence (DNA): TGTGCCAGCAGTTCCGTACTACAGGGAGATACGCAGTATTTT. The encoded protein is CASSSVLQGDTQYF.

The J gene is TRBJ2-3, the V gene TRBV30; 8 bases agree with TRBD1. The CDR3 spans 14 residues. CDR1 and CDR2 (germline): GTSNPN, SVGIG (reference sequence). With V trimmed by 0 bases and J by 3 bases, 2 bases remained unmatched. CDR3 nucleotide sequence: TGTGCCTGGAGTGTACAGGGGGTAACAGATACGCAGTATTTT. Translating gives CAWSVQGVTDTQYF. Complete variable domain (other parts from reference TRBV30 and TRBJ2-3): SQTIHQWPATLVQPVGSPLSLECTVEGTSNPNLYWYRQAAGRGLQLLFYSVGIGQISSEVPQNLSASRPQDRQFILSSKKLLLSDSGFYLCAWSVQGVTDTQYFGPGTRLTVL.

This chain links TRBV6-1 with TRBJ1-5; D is possibly TRBD1 (5 bases). V dropped 1 base and J dropped 3 bases, with 10 bases sitting between them. Germline-derived CDR1 and CDR2 are MNHNS and SASEGT. There are 15 residues in the CDR3. CDR3 coding DNA: TGTGCCAGCAGTGAAGGGGACGGACTCAATCAGCCCCAGCATTTT. Residues: CASSEGDGLNQPQHF.

The chain couples TRBV7-6 to TRBJ1-2, with no clear D. The CDR3 sequence is 15 residues long. V lost 4 bases and J lost 7, with 19 bases in between. Germline V gene lookup returns CDR1 SGHVS and CDR2 FNYEAQ. This CDR3 is CASSYSGSSRSGYTF. In DNA form, the CDR3 reads TGTGCCAGCAGCTATAGTGGAAGTTCGCGTAGTGGCTACACCTTC.

CDR3 in DNA: TGTGCCAGCAGCTTAAATGGAAACCAGAACACTGAAGCTTTCTTT. Residues: CASSLNGNQNTEAFF. The V call is TRBV5-5, the J call TRBJ1-1; the D is unclear. V dropped 2 bases and J dropped 1 base, with 12 bases sitting between them. The CDR3 has 15 amino acids. Germline CDR1 is SGHKS and CDR2 is YYEKEE (reference sequence).

This clone was counted a single time. The chain joins TRBV27 to TRBJ2-7, with 10 bases lining up with TRBD1. This CDR3 comprises 18 residues. V shed 0 bases, J shed 0 bases, and the junction held 8 bases outside the gene matches. The germline V gene has CDR1 MNHEY and CDR2 SMNVEV (reference sequence). CDR3 nucleotides: TGTGCCAGCAGTTTATCAATCGGGAGGGACAGGGGCTCCTACGAGCAGTACTTC. This codes for CASSLSIGRDRGSYEQYF.

This chain links TRBV7-9 with TRBJ1-1; D unresolved. The CDR3 totals 16 residues. The V end was cut by 4 bases, the J end by 3 bases, with 18 bases between. CDR1 is SEHNR and CDR2 is FQNEAQ in the germline V gene (reference sequence). In DNA form, the CDR3 reads TGTGCCAGCAGCTCAGACCGAAGGGTTTTTGACACTGAAGCTTTCTTT. As protein: CASSSDRRVFDTEAFF.

The chain combines TRBV29-1 with TRBJ1-2; TRBD1 aligns across 8 bases. The CDR3 is 13 amino acids. V trimming: 4 bases; J trimming: 8 bases; junction bases outside the gene matches: 9. Looked up from germline, CDR1 is SQVTM and CDR2 is ANQGSEA. DNA of the CDR3: TGCAGCGTTGGGCCAGGGGGCTCGGGAGGCTACACCTTC. Translating it yields CSVGPGGSGGYTF.

The chain links TRBV11-2 to TRBJ2-7; TRBD1 might be the D (6 bases). V lost 5 bases and J 3 bases, leaving 14 bases between the germline ends. From germline, CDR1 is SGHAT and CDR2 FQNNGV. The CDR3 extends over 14 amino acids. The CDR3 region has the DNA TGTGCCAGCAGCACGACGACAGGCTTCTACGAGCAGTACTTC. Amino acid sequence: CASSTTTGFYEQYF.

This clone has only a few counts. The genes are TRBV7-9 and TRBJ2-5, with 8 bases lining up with TRBD1. V lost 4 bases, J lost 5 bases, and 6 bases stayed unmatched. The germline gives CDR1 SEHNR, CDR2 FQNEAQ (reference sequence). The CDR3 has 14 amino acids. Here the CDR3 reads CASSSGQAGETQYF. CDR3 sequence (DNA): TGTGCCAGCAGCTCGGGACAGGCAGGGGAGACCCAGTACTTC.

The chain employs TRBV19 and TRBJ1-2; weak D call: TRBD1 (6 bases). The CDR3 totals 15 residues. V was trimmed by 0 bases and J by 4 bases, leaving 12 bases between them. Per the germline V gene, CDR1 is LNHDA and CDR2 is SQIVND (reference sequence). The CDR3 DNA reads TGTGCCAGTAGTATAGACATGACAGGAATCTATGGCTACACCTTC. Translating it yields CASSIDMTGIYGYTF.

The rearrangement joins TRBV2 to TRBJ2-3; D is undetermined. The CDR3 extends over 13 amino acids. Germline CDR1 SNHLY, CDR2 FYNNEI. Trimming took off 0 bases at V and 1 base at J, with 2 bases between the two ends. CDR3 coding DNA: TGTGCCAGCAGTGAAGCGGGCACAGATACGCAGTATTTT. Its translation is CASSEAGTDTQYF. Together with reference TRBV2 and TRBJ2-3, the CDR3 gives the full variable domain: EPEVTQTPSHQVTQMGQEVILRCVPISNHLYFYWYRQILGQKVEFLVSFYNNEISEKSEIFDDQFSVERPDGSNFTLKIRSTKLEDSAMYFCASSEAGTDTQYFGPGTRLTVL.

The chain joins TRBV11-2 to TRBJ2-1; TRBD2 agrees at 9 bases. Trimming cost V 1 base and J 6 bases; bases outside gene matches: 4. The CDR3 covers 15 residues. Germline V gene sequence: CDR1 SGHAT, CDR2 FQNNGV. CDR3 in amino acids: CASSLVGGGGNEQFF. The CDR3 DNA reads as TGTGCCAGCAGCTTAGTAGGCGGGGGGGGCAATGAGCAGTTCTTC.

This clone was seen only a few times. The chain joins TRBV7-2 to TRBJ2-5; no firm D call. V was cut by 5 bases and J by 2 bases, with 9 bases left in between. CDR3 size: 13 residues. CDR1 SGHTA and CDR2 FQGNSA come from the germline V gene. CDR3 nucleotides: TGTGCCAGCAGCGTAAGGGTACAAGAGACCCAGTACTTC. Its translation: CASSVRVQETQYF.

This clone was picked up one time. The CDR3 spells CASSQGWDRENYGYTF. CDR3 sequence (DNA): TGTGCCAGCAGCCAAGGCTGGGACAGGGAGAACTATGGCTACACCTTC. V and J are TRBV4-2 and TRBJ1-2, with 9 bases matching TRBD1. The trim removed 1 base at V and 2 bases at J, leaving 5 bases unmatched. Looked up from germline, CDR1 is LGHNA and CDR2 is YNFKEQ. The CDR3 covers 16 residues.

CDR3 sequence reads: CASSQGFWTQYF. The DNA of the CDR3 is TGTGCCAGCAGCCAAGGGTTCTGGACCCAGTACTTC. This rearrangement joins TRBV14 to TRBJ2-5, with no clear D. Trimming cost V 1 base and J 7 bases, with 7 bases left between them. Germline V gene lookup returns CDR1 SGHDN and CDR2 FVKESK. There are 12 residues in the CDR3.

The chain couples TRBV28 to TRBJ2-6, with 8 bases matching TRBD1. Germline assignment: CDR1 MDHEN and CDR2 SYDVKM. CDR3 length equals 18 residues. The V and J ends lost 5 bases and 0 bases, in that order; junction bases with no gene match: 9. The CDR3 spells CASSVQGAEFSGANVLTF. In DNA form, the CDR3 reads TGTGCCAGCAGTGTCCAGGGGGCCGAATTCTCTGGGGCCAACGTCCTGACTTTC.

The J gene is TRBJ2-7, the V gene TRBV6-1; the match to TRBD1 covers 7 bases. This CDR3 region has 17 residues. V trimming: 0 bases; J trimming: 2 bases; junction bases outside the gene matches: 10. The germline CDR1 and CDR2 sequences are MNHNS and SASEGT. CDR3 bases: TGTGCCAGCAGTGAAGCGGGACAGAAGGACCTTACCTACGAGCAGTACTTC. It encodes CASSEAGQKDLTYEQYF.

The J gene is TRBJ2-3, the V gene TRBV2; 7 bases map to TRBD1. V gave up 4 bases and J gave up 4 bases; unmatched junction bases: 11. In germline, CDR1 is SNHLY, CDR2 FYNNEI. There are 16 residues in the CDR3. As DNA, the CDR3 is TGTGCCAGCAGTGGAAAGGGACAGCCGCACCCAGATACGCAGTATTTT. Its protein is CASSGKGQPHPDTQYF.